This TCR beta chain emerged from a study of cytomegalovirus exposure and HLA in healthy donors. The primer mix had 60 Vbeta and 13 Jbeta primers. In the authors' methods: Per a later analysis, the number of unique TCR beta chains was roughly 80 million, of which about 11 million were shared. This table comes from immunoSEQ multiplex PCR, and its TCRdb copy is limited to in-frame clones, with some not included. V and J calls and clone size are given by that table; D and trimming were obtained from the DNA. The data hold about 85,000 clones, with approximately 80% observed a single time. Whole-study results and caveats: DRB1 showed the most TCR associations and HLA-C the fewest in a later analysis, as rates varied by HLA locus.

Samples came from healthy bone marrow donors. Only one count was recorded for this clone. The antigen is not known. Trimming took off 6 bases at V and 2 bases at J, with 12 bases between the two ends. CDR1 and CDR2 from the germline V gene are MNHNY and SVGAGI (reference sequence). CDR3 size: 14 residues. The TCR sequence derives from a woman aged 45-65 years in good health and CMV-seropositive. Sample: PBMCs. The V call is TRBV6-6, the J call TRBJ2-3, with a tentative D call TRBD2 (5 bases). DNA for the CDR3: TGTGCCAGCAGAGAGAGGGTTAACACAGATACGCAGTATTTT. Translating it yields CASRERVNTDTQYF.